The present T cell receptor (beta chain) was sequenced within a study of identical twins. All donors were healthy, and all were Caucasian. The germline V gene has CDR1 MNHEY and CDR2 SVGEGT. Trimming removed 4 bases from V and 0 bases from J, with 16 bases in between. There are 16 residues in the CDR3. TCRdb re-called the 5' RACE reads through MiXCR, storing one row per CDR3 protein. The table lists hundreds of thousands of distinct CDR3 sequences, approximately 22% of them singletons. The same sample was also used in a study of T cells expressing NK-cell markers.

This TCR was sampled from a woman in her late teens or twenties in good health. The sample was PBMCs. The chain has TRBV6-2 or TRBV6-3 and TRBJ2-7, with a weak D call TRBD2 (5 bases). This CDR3 is CASSFSLARSSYEQYF. The DNA of the CDR3 is TGTGCCAGCAGTTTCTCCTTAGCGCGGAGCTCCTACGAGCAGTACTTC.